This is a list of T cell receptor beta chains from one sample in a study of shared T cell receptors in the human thymus. Assay: immunoSEQ multiplex PCR; the TCRdb copy retains only in-frame clones and omits some. The table includes roughly 560,000 clones, approximately 80% detected once. The sample was also linked to a second study, of human thymus T cells.

Sequenced: thymocytes. The receptors derive from a boy in the first two years of life with a congenital heart defect. CDR3s include the opening cysteine and the closing phenylalanine or tryptophan. A D gene is named only where the DNA matches it firmly. A clone size is listed for some rows: how often the clone was seen (once, few, many), or a class if it is expanded.

clone_size d_call j_call v_call cdr3_nt cdr3_aa
. . TRBJ1-4 TRBV11-2 TGTGCCAGCAGCATAAGCGCGGGCCCCGGGCCTGAAAAACTGTTTTTT CASSISAGPGPEKLFF
. . TRBJ2-7 TRBV30 TGTGCCTGGAGTGTACTTTTGGAGTGGGGGCCCGAGCTAAGGAATTTC CAWSVLLEWGPELRNF
few . TRBJ1-3 TRBV5-6 TGTGCCAGCAGCTTGTGGACTACTGGAAACACCATATATTTT CASSLWTTGNTIYF
. TRBD2 TRBJ2-1 TRBV5-1 TGCGCCAGCAGCTTGGCCGGTCATCCTAGCGGGAGGTCCTACAATGAGCAGTTCTTC CASSLAGHPSGRSYNEQFF
. . TRBJ1-2 TRBV5-1 TGCGCCAGCAGCTTGGTGGCAGAAATTAACTATGGCTACACCTTC CASSLVAEINYGYTF
. TRBD1 TRBJ1-2 TRBV5-1 TGCGCCAGCAGCGAGGGTTCCGGGACAGCTTTCAGGATCTATGGCTACACCTTC CASSEGSGTAFRIYGYTF
. . TRBJ1-2 TRBV14 TGTGCCAGCAGCCAAGGGGGAGGAGGGGGCTACACCTTC CASSQGGGGGYTF
. . TRBJ1-5 TRBV6-6 TGTGCCACTACAGGGCTGAGCAATCAGCCCCAGCATTTT CATTGLSNQPQHF
. TRBD2 TRBJ2-7 TRBV4-1 TGCGCCAGCAGCCAAGATGGGGGAAGGGGACTAGCGGGAGTTGAGCAGTACTTC CASSQDGGRGLAGVEQYF
. TRBD2 TRBJ2-5 TRBV7-2 TGTGCCAGCAGCTCCCTGGGGGGAGGGGAAGAGACCCAGTACTTC CASSSLGGGEETQYF
. . TRBJ2-7 TRBV6-1 TGTGCCAGCATGAGGGGGGAGGGGTCCTACGAGCAGTACTTC CASMRGEGSYEQYF
. . TRBJ2-1 TRBV5-4 TGTGCCAGCAGTCCCCGAGGGAGGACGAGCTCCTACAATGAGCAGTTCTTC CASSPRGRTSSYNEQFF
. TRBD2 TRBJ2-2 TRBV19 TGTGCCAGTGGGAAGCGGGAGGGGAACACCGGGGAGCTGTTTTTT CASGKREGNTGELFF
. . TRBJ1-2 TRBV5-6 TGTGCCAGCAGCTTGGCACAGGTCTATGGCTACACCTTC CASSLAQVYGYTF
. . TRBJ1-2 TRBV29-1 TGCAGCGTTGACAGTCAGAACTATGGCTACACCTTC CSVDSQNYGYTF
. TRBD2 TRBJ2-1 TRBV14 TGTGCCAGCAGCCGTCCGGGCGGGAGGGCCGGTGAGCAGTTCTTC CASSRPGGRAGEQFF
. TRBD1 TRBJ2-3 TRBV15 TGTGCCACCAGCAGAGATAAGGGACAGTCTCACACAGATACGCAGTATTTT CATSRDKGQSHTDTQYF
. . TRBJ2-3 TRBV11-2 TGTGCCAGCAGCCCAGACGGGAGTTCGGCAGATACGCAGTATTTT CASSPDGSSADTQYF
. . TRBJ1-5 TRBV28 TGTGCCAGCAGTCCCCCCCCAGGGGAGAGTGGAAATCAGCCCCAGCATTTT CASSPPPGESGNQPQHF
. TRBD2 TRBJ2-7 TRBV6-5 TGTGCCAGCAGTATCGAGCGGGGCGCCTACGAGCAGTACTTC CASSIERGAYEQYF
. TRBD1 TRBJ2-7 TRBV28 TGTGCCAGCAGTTTAATGCCTAAAGACAGGGGGTGGGCCTACGAGCAGTACTTC CASSLMPKDRGWAYEQYF
. TRBD2 TRBJ2-2 TRBV30 TGTGCCTGGAGTCAACTCGGACTAGCGGGAGCGGGATGGGGGGCCGGGGAGCTGTTTTTT CAWSQLGLAGAGWGAGELFF
. . TRBJ1-1 TRBV29-1 TGCAGCGGGGGGTGCGAGGGACAAACCACTGAAGCTTTCTTT CSGGCEGQTTEAFF
. . TRBJ1-2 TRBV6-5 TGTGCCAGCAGTCCTATCGCTCACCTCTATGGCTACACCTTC CASSPIAHLYGYTF
. TRBD2 TRBJ2-1 TRBV4-3 TGCGCCAGCAGCCCCTGGCGGGGGTTACGCTCCTACAATGAGCAGTTCTTC CASSPWRGLRSYNEQFF
once TRBD2 TRBJ2-2 TRBV23-1 TGCGCCAGCAGTCACCAAGGACTAGCGGGACGGGAGCTGTTTTTT CASSHQGLAGRELFF
. TRBD1 TRBJ2-7 TRBV28 TGTGCCAGCAGTCAAGGGGGCTGGGTAGCCGAGCAGTACTTC CASSQGGWVAEQYF
. . TRBJ2-2 TRBV14 TGTGCCAGCAGCCCCAAAGAGAACCGGGAGTGGACCGGGGAGCTGTTTTTT CASSPKENREWTGELFF
. . TRBJ2-3 TRBV19 TGTGCCATAGGGACATCCCGCACAGATACGCAGTATTTT CAIGTSRTDTQYF
. TRBD2 TRBJ2-5 TRBV5-1 TGCGCCAGCAGCTTGATGCGGGAGGGGGAGACCCAGTACTTC CASSLMREGETQYF